This TCR beta chain was observed in a study of beta chain features in type 1 diabetes. General observations from the study: Moderately but significantly shorter TCRB CDR3s were found in Type 1 diabetes patients in all four CD4+ subsets.

Germline values: CDR1 LNHNV, CDR2 YYDKDF (reference sequence). V was trimmed by 1 base and J by 0 bases, leaving 7 bases between them. This CDR3 has 14 amino acids. Expressed TCRB transcripts were sequenced, since all the RNA that had been isolated was reverse transcribed. Using immunoSEQ multiplex PCR, the repertoire was profiled, and TCRdb retains in-frame clones only, with some absent. This sample has about 68,000 clones, with just under 50% found just once. As to this clone: Its matching antigen is unknown.

Specimen: central memory CD4+ T cells from blood. The TCR was taken from a man between 25 and 39 years old with type 1 diabetes. The chain combines TRBV15 with TRBJ2-7; D is possibly TRBD2 (5 bases). The DNA of the CDR3 is TGTGCCACCAGCAGAGGAGGGTCCTCCTACGAGCAGTACTTC. Translation gives CATSRGGSSYEQYF.